This entry lists 20 T cell receptor beta chains sequenced from one sample in a study of CD8+CD57+ T cells in acquired aplastic anemia. The TCR beta profiling, which covered VDJ combination and CDR3 sequence, was carried out using genomic DNA as the template. TCRdb re-analysed the reads in MiXCR, keeping a single row per CDR3 protein. The table has about half a million distinct CDR3 sequences, about a third seen once; the top ten hold 0.75% to 0.95%. Only patients with CD8+CD57+ cell expansion on flow cytometry were chosen for sequencing. Input material: sorted CD4+, CD8+, or CD8+CD57+ T cells (not recorded which) from PBMCs. The receptors derive from a human donor with aplastic anemia.

In regard to this clonotype: A much larger clone lies a single base off, so this may be a read error. CDR3 sequence: CSVRDQRNERFF. CDR3 coding DNA: TGCAGCGTGCGGGACCAAAGAAATGAGCGGTTCTTC. The rearrangement uses TRBV29-1 and TRBJ2-1; D is perhaps TRBD2 (6 bases). The CDR3 runs to 12 residues. CDR1 SQVTM and CDR2 ANQGSEA come from the germline V gene.

In this sample, this clonotype turned up a few times. The CDR3 is CASSHRGRETEAFF. The CDR3 nucleotides read TGTGCCAGCAGTCACAGGGGGCGTGAGACTGAAGCTTTCTTT. V usage is TRBV12-3 or TRBV12-4 and J usage is TRBJ1-1, with 9 positions matching TRBD1. The CDR3 has 14 amino acids. The junction had 6 bases not matched to a gene; V was cut back by 5 bases and J by 5 bases.

J is TRBJ1-2 and V is TRBV6-2 or TRBV6-3; no definite D call. Trimming left V 2 bases short and J 5 bases short, with 9 bases between. From germline, CDR1 is MNHEY and CDR2 SVGEGT. The CDR3 length is 13 residues. The chain's CDR3 is CASSYPQVYGYTF. The CDR3 DNA follows: TGTGCCAGCAGTTACCCCCAGGTGTATGGCTACACCTTC.

This clonotype was seen repeatedly, ten times or more. CDR3 protein: CSAIGNVLNTEAFF. For the CDR3, the DNA is TGCAGCGCCATTGGGAACGTTTTGAACACTGAAGCTTTCTTT. V usage is TRBV29-1 and J usage is TRBJ1-1; D ambiguous. Germline CDR1 and CDR2: SQVTM and ANQGSEA. The CDR3 length is 14 residues. The V end was cut by 7 bases, the J end by 0 bases, with 15 bases between.

This clonotype was observed a single time. The chain couples TRBV12-3 or TRBV12-4 to TRBJ1-5, with a possible D match to TRBD1 (5 bases). The CDR3 length is 12 residues. Trimming removed 7 bases at V and 6 bases at J, with 10 bases between. The DNA for the CDR3 is TGTGCCAGCACGGCGGGGGTTCAGCCCCAGCATTTT. Its translation is CASTAGVQPQHF.

The V call is TRBV14, the J call TRBJ2-1, with D possibly matching TRBD1 (6 bases). The germline CDR1 and CDR2 sequences are SGHDN and FVKESK. CDR3 size: 15 residues. V gave up 4 bases and J gave up 0 bases, with 10 bases separating them. CDR3 nucleotides: TGTGCCAGCAGCCGGGACACGAGCTCCTACAATGAGCAGTTCTTC. This translates into CASSRDTSSYNEQFF.

This clonotype came up many times. J is TRBJ1-6 and V is TRBV4-2; D perhaps matches TRBD1 (5 bases). V lost 0 bases to trimming and J lost 10 bases, with 10 bases between them. The germline gives CDR1 LGHNA, CDR2 YNFKEQ. The CDR3 has 14 amino acids. The CDR3 sequence is CASSQDPRASPLHF. The CDR3 DNA reads as TGTGCCAGCAGCCAAGATCCCAGGGCCTCACCCCTCCACTTT.

Ten or more counts support this clonotype. This chain joins TRBV6-5 and TRBJ2-7, with D tentatively TRBD2 (5 bases). This CDR3 contains 13 residues. With 2 bases removed from V and 1 base from J, the gap between germline ends came to 6 bases. Per the germline V gene, CDR1 is MNHEY and CDR2 is SVGAGI. CDR3 sequence (DNA): TGTGCCAGCAGTTACGAGGGATCCTACGAGCAGTACTTC. Translation: CASSYEGSYEQYF.

The rearrangement links TRBV5-1 to TRBJ1-6; D may be TRBD1 (5 bases). The V gene's germline CDR1 is SGHRS and CDR2 YFSETQ. The CDR3 sequence is 14 residues long. Between the trimmed V and J ends, which lost 4 bases and 10 bases, there was a span of 15 bases. CDR3 protein: CASSAQGTGSPLHF. Written as DNA, the CDR3 is TGCGCCAGCAGCGCCCAGGGTACTGGATCACCCCTCCACTTT.

This clonotype came up a few times. One end of the junction varies from germline; a read error may be responsible. The chain links TRBV19 to TRBJ1-2; D is ambiguous. The CDR3 extends over 16 amino acids. From germline, CDR1 is LNHDA and CDR2 SQIVND (reference sequence). CDR3 nucleotides: TGTGCCAGTAGTATCTTGGAGCGAACAGCAAACTATGGCTACGCCTTC. This translates into CASSILERTANYGYAF.

The chain employs TRBV20-1 and TRBJ2-1, with D possibly called TRBD1 or TRBD2 (6 bases each). The CDR3 runs to 13 residues. Germline CDR1 and CDR2: DFQATT and SNEGSKA (reference sequence). With 6 bases removed from V and 3 bases from J, the gap between germline ends came to 12 bases. For the CDR3, the DNA is TGCAGTGCGGAGGGGACATTCTACAATGAGCAGTTCTTC. Encoded protein: CSAEGTFYNEQFF.

This clonotype has at least ten counts. The rearrangement uses TRBV7-9 and TRBJ2-7; TRBD2 matches 9 bases. The CDR3 is 14 amino acids. The ends lost 5 bases at V and 5 bases at J; junction bases unmatched: 7. Germline V gene sequence: CDR1 SEHNR, CDR2 FQNEAQ (reference sequence). CDR3 region: CASSHRLAGNEQYF. The CDR3 DNA reads as TGTGCCAGCAGCCACCGCCTAGCGGGAAACGAGCAGTACTTC. Full variable domain (rest looked up from reference TRBV7-9 and TRBJ2-7): DTGVSQNPRHKITKRGQNVTFRCDPISEHNRLYWYRQTLGQGPEFLTYFQNEAQLEKSRLLSDRFSAERPKGSFSTLEIQRTEQGDSAMYLCASSHRLAGNEQYFGPGTRLTVT.

This clonotype was detected many times. This chain links TRBV2 with TRBJ1-5; D unclear. CDR1 SNHLY and CDR2 FYNNEI come from the germline V gene. The CDR3 is made up of 14 amino acids. V was clipped by 10 bases and J by 3 bases, with 16 bases between them. CDR3: CATKSRFLNQPQHF. The CDR3 DNA sequence: TGTGCCACCAAATCCCGGTTTCTCAATCAGCCCCAGCATTTT.

In this sample, this clonotype turned up a few times. This rearrangement joins TRBV19 to TRBJ1-1; D not resolved. Per germline, CDR1 LNHDA and CDR2 SQIVND (reference sequence). V lost 0 bases and J lost 4, with 6 bases in between. The CDR3 runs to 13 residues. DNA of the CDR3: TGTGCCAGTAGTATAGACAGATTCACTGAAGCTTTCTTT. It codes for CASSIDRFTEAFF.

The rearrangement joins TRBV25-1 to TRBJ2-4, with D maybe TRBD2 (6 bases). The CDR3 is made up of 17 amino acids. Trimming took off 4 bases at V and 6 bases at J, with 22 bases between the two ends. Germline values: CDR1 MGHDK, CDR2 SYGVNS. The CDR3 nucleotides are TGTGCCAGCAGTGCCCGGAGGACCGGGGGATTCGGAAACATTCAGTACTTC. Translated: CASSARRTGGFGNIQYF.

This clonotype was detected only a few times. The J gene is TRBJ2-7, the V gene TRBV12-3 or TRBV12-4; 7 bases line up with TRBD2. This CDR3 is 14 amino acids long. Germline trimming cut 4 bases from V and 5 bases from J; bases unmatched to any gene: 8. CDR3 nucleotides: TGTGCCAGCAGTTCCCGTTGGGGGGGGGACGAGCAGTACTTC. Its translation is CASSSRWGGDEQYF.

This clonotype was recorded a few times. This chain links TRBV25-1 with TRBJ1-5, with 9 positions matching TRBD1. This CDR3 is built from 16 residues. Germline V gives CDR1 MGHDK, CDR2 SYGVNS. Losses at the gene ends were 1 base for V and 1 base for J; bases not matched to a gene: 2. CDR3: CASSESGQGSNQPQHF. CDR3 sequence (DNA): TGTGCCAGCAGTGAATCCGGACAGGGGAGCAATCAGCCCCAGCATTTT.

This clonotype occurred many times. V usage is TRBV10-3 and J usage is TRBJ1-1, with a weak D call TRBD1 (5 bases). The CDR3 loop spans 14 amino acids. Between the trimmed V and J ends, which lost 5 bases and 1 base, there was a span of 11 bases. Germline values: CDR1 ENHRY, CDR2 SYGVKD. In DNA form, the CDR3 reads TGTGCCATCAGTTCCCGGGACGCGAACACTGAAGCTTTCTTT. As protein: CAISSRDANTEAFF.

The J gene is TRBJ2-7, the V gene TRBV27, with 11 bases that match TRBD1. The V segment lost 1 base and the J segment 7 bases; nucleotides outside the gene matches: 9. The CDR3 runs to 16 residues. Germline CDR1 is MNHEY and CDR2 is SMNVEV (reference sequence). The CDR3 DNA follows: TGTGCCAGCAGTTTATACGCAGGGACAGGGGGAAGAGAGCAGTACTTC. Its protein is CASSLYAGTGGREQYF.

A single count supports this clonotype. This may arise from a read error, as a much more abundant clone is one base away. The V call is TRBV19, the J call TRBJ2-7; TRBD1 might be the D (5 bases). The length of the CDR3 is 13 residues. Germline CDR1 is LNHDA and CDR2 is SQIVND (reference sequence). Trimming left V 6 bases short and J 3 bases short, with 12 bases between. The CDR3 reads CASRLRQNYEQYF. In nucleotides, the CDR3 is TGTGCCAGTAGGTTGCGACAGAACTACGAGCAGTACTTC.